This paragraph reports one T cell receptor beta chain. Its specificity is not known. The sample originates from a study of graft-versus-host responses after intestinal transplantation. Whole-study results and caveats: Some GvH clones were seen earlier in gut or blood, suggesting intestinal origin.

The CDR3 has 13 residues. Germline V gene sequence: CDR1 SGHNT, CDR2 YYREEE (reference sequence). V lost 5 bases and J lost 7; bases outside the gene matches: 6. Here immunoSEQ multiplex PCR was the method, and the copy in TCRdb shows in-frame clones only, minus some. The table lists 100,000 to 130,000 clones, 80% to 90% of them singletons. The sequencing here drew on unstimulated CD4+ T cells sorted from spleen or lymph node cells, taken before transplant. The sequence was collected from a human donor who was the organ donor for an intestinal transplant. This chain uses TRBV5-4 with TRBJ1-2, with 9 bases identical to TRBD1. The CDR3 DNA is TGTGCCAGCAGTCAGGGACAGGGTCGTGGCTACACCTTC. It translates to CASSQGQGRGYTF.